The 28 T cell receptor beta chains reported below all come from one sample, sequenced in a study of blood T cells in healthy people across ages. Then a second PCR, running roughly 7 to 11 cycles, was carried out with a sample-barcoded 5' primer and a J-beta primer mix. MiXCR was run by TCRdb on the 5' RACE reads, yielding one entry per CDR3 protein. Among 1.5 million to 2 million distinct CDR3 sequences listed, about 49% were seen once. The source material was blood. The receptors were gathered from a woman aged 40 to 50 in good health.

This clonotype was picked up many times. The chain employs TRBV10-3 and TRBJ1-2; D uncertain. The CDR3 spans 15 residues. V was clipped by 0 bases and J by 4 bases, with 12 bases between them. Germline CDR1 ENHRY, CDR2 SYGVKD. The CDR3 here is CAISESGGSIYGYTF. The CDR3 nucleotides are TGTGCCATCAGTGAGTCCGGCGGTTCTATCTATGGCTACACCTTC.

The chain is built from TRBV24-1 and TRBJ1-4; the D is unclear. V was clipped by 4 bases and J by 4 bases, with 3 bases between them. This CDR3 spans 12 amino acids. Germline CDR1 is KGHDR and CDR2 is SFDVKD. CDR3 DNA: TGTGCCACCAGTGACAATAATGAAAAACTGTTTTTT. It yields the protein CATSDNNEKLFF.

J is TRBJ2-1 and V is TRBV29-1; 9 nucleotides match TRBD1. Trimming cost V 5 bases and J 5 bases; bases outside gene matches: 4. Germline V gene sequence: CDR1 SQVTM, CDR2 ANQGSEA. This CDR3 has 13 residues. DNA for the CDR3: TGCAGCGTTTGGGGACAGGGACACAATGAGCAGTTCTTC. Its protein product is CSVWGQGHNEQFF.

This clonotype has only a few counts. The chain couples TRBV6-2 or TRBV6-3 to TRBJ2-1, with 8 bases that match TRBD2. V shed 5 bases and J 6 bases; nucleotides not matched to a gene: 9. Germline values: CDR1 MNHEY, CDR2 SVGEGT. The CDR3 has 15 amino acids. DNA for the CDR3: TGTGCCAGCAGTAATCTGGCGGGGGGAGGCAATGAGCAGTTCTTC. Its protein product is CASSNLAGGGNEQFF.

The J gene is TRBJ1-1, the V gene TRBV20-1; D remains unclear. V was shortened by 5 bases and J by 8 bases, with 12 bases between the two germline ends. CDR3 length equals 11 residues. CDR1 DFQATT and CDR2 SNEGSKA come from the germline V gene (reference sequence). Here the CDR3 DNA reads TGCAGTGCTCAACAGAGTTTCGAAGCTTTCTTT. This translates into CSAQQSFEAFF.

This chain links TRBV15 with TRBJ2-1; 10 bases line up with TRBD1. The junction had 11 bases not matched to a gene; V was cut back by 0 bases and J by 6 bases. Germline V gives CDR1 LNHNV, CDR2 YYDKDF (reference sequence). This CDR3 spans 18 amino acids. The DNA of the CDR3 is TGTGCCACCAGCAGAGATTCTTTCGGACAGGGGGTCGGCAATGAGCAGTTCTTC. Protein: CATSRDSFGQGVGNEQFF.

This clonotype was counted a few times. The chain couples TRBV7-8 to TRBJ2-7; no definite D call. The CDR3 length is 14 residues. CDR1 and CDR2 (germline): SGHVS, FQNEAQ. V lost 5 bases, J lost 3 bases, and 14 bases lay in between. The CDR3 protein is CASSADLRGYEQYF. CDR3 sequence (DNA): TGTGCCAGCAGCGCGGACCTACGCGGCTACGAGCAGTACTTC.

The sample holds one count of this clonotype. The junction departs from germline at one end; a sequencing error may be responsible. The genes are TRBV11-2 and TRBJ1-1; D is perhaps TRBD1 (6 bases). CDR1 and CDR2 from the germline V gene are SGHAT and FQNNGV. This CDR3 comprises 16 residues. The CDR3 sequence is CASSFRGSLMNTEASF. As DNA, the CDR3 is TGTGCCAGCAGCTTTAGGGGGAGTCTAATGAACACTGAAGCTTCCTTT.

The rearrangement joins TRBV7-2 to TRBJ1-5, with 11 bases identical to TRBD1. The CDR3 totals 15 residues. CDR1 SGHTA and CDR2 FQGNSA come from the germline V gene. V trimming: 1 base; J trimming: 6 bases; junction bases outside the gene matches: 2. The CDR3 is CASSLGDRGIQPQHF. The CDR3 coding sequence is TGTGCCAGCAGCTTAGGGGACAGGGGGATTCAGCCCCAGCATTTT.

The chain uses TRBV5-6 and TRBJ2-1; D gene ambiguous. Trimming pared 2 bases from V and 1 base from J, leaving 13 bases between. Per germline, CDR1 SGHDT and CDR2 YYEEEE. CDR3 size: 16 residues. This chain's CDR3 is CASSFYPDGSYNEQFF. In nucleotides, the CDR3 is TGTGCCAGCAGCTTTTATCCAGACGGGTCCTACAATGAGCAGTTCTTC.

The V gene is TRBV7-9, the J gene TRBJ2-7, with D perhaps TRBD1 (5 bases). The germline V and J ends were trimmed by 5 bases and 2 bases, with 19 bases remaining between them. The CDR3 is 16 residues long. Per the germline V gene, CDR1 is SEHNR and CDR2 is FQNEAQ (reference sequence). CDR3 DNA sequence: TGTGCCAGCAGCCCCCGGACACCCGGAAACCCCTACGAGCAGTACTTC. Translated: CASSPRTPGNPYEQYF.

The rearrangement links TRBV5-1 to TRBJ2-1, with 10 bases matching TRBD1. V shed 4 bases, J shed 6 bases, and the junction held 7 bases outside the gene matches. CDR1 SGHRS and CDR2 YFSETQ come from the germline V gene. The length of the CDR3 is 15 residues. The CDR3 DNA is TGCGCCAGCAGCCCCTGGGACAGGGGATTCAATGAGCAGTTCTTC. The encoded protein is CASSPWDRGFNEQFF. The entire variable domain, with the rest obtained from reference TRBV5-1 and TRBJ2-1, is as follows: KAGVTQTPRYLIKTRGQQVTLSCSPISGHRSVSWYQQTPGQGLQFLFEYFSETQRNKGNFPGRFSGRQFSNSRSEMNVSTLELGDSALYLCASSPWDRGFNEQFFGPGTRLTVL.

The chain uses TRBV12-3 or TRBV12-4 and TRBJ1-1, with TRBD1 identical over 9 bases. The CDR3 runs 15 residues. V was pared by 7 bases and J by 2 bases, with 8 bases of the junction left unmatched. The CDR3 spells CASIFSDRGNTEAFF. The CDR3 bases are TGTGCCAGCATCTTCTCGGACAGGGGTAACACTGAAGCTTTCTTT.

This rearrangement joins TRBV7-9 to TRBJ2-1, with D perhaps given as TRBD1 or TRBD2 (6 bases each). This CDR3 is 15 amino acids long. Germline CDR1 is SEHNR and CDR2 is FQNEAQ (reference sequence). V was pared by 1 base and J by 5 bases, with 12 bases between. CDR3 protein: CASSLVTGAHNEQFF. The CDR3 bases are TGTGCCAGCAGCTTAGTGACGGGGGCCCACAATGAGCAGTTCTTC.

The table lists this clonotype with a few counts. The J gene is TRBJ2-1, the V gene TRBV6-2 or TRBV6-3; 7 nucleotides align to TRBD2. This CDR3 has 17 residues. The germline V gene encodes CDR1 MNHEY and CDR2 SVGEGT. V gave up 5 bases and J gave up 8 bases; unmatched junction bases: 18. CDR3 DNA: TGTGCCAGCAGTCCGATTAGAATGGCTAGCGGTAAGCATGAGCAGTTCTTC. Its translation: CASSPIRMASGKHEQFF.

The CDR3: CASSLRGSTEAFF. DNA of the CDR3: TGTGCCAGCAGCTTACGGGGGAGCACTGAAGCTTTCTTT. The chain couples TRBV13 to TRBJ1-1, with D tentatively TRBD1 (5 bases). This CDR3 has 13 residues. Germline CDR1 is PRHDT and CDR2 is FYEKMQ (reference sequence). V was pared by 2 bases and J by 4 bases, with 8 bases between.

This clonotype has more than one count but fewer than ten. The gene calls are TRBV28 and TRBJ2-7; no clear D. V was pared by 8 bases and J by 5 bases, with 10 bases between. Germline assignment: CDR1 MDHEN and CDR2 SYDVKM. The CDR3 length is 11 residues. CDR3 region: CASLSSHEQYF. CDR3 DNA: TGTGCCAGCCTCTCGAGCCACGAGCAGTACTTC.

The rearrangement joins TRBV7-9 to TRBJ2-7; perhaps TRBD2 as D (6 bases). The germline V and J ends were trimmed by 1 base and 2 bases, with 12 bases remaining between them. This CDR3 contains 15 residues. CDR1 and CDR2 (germline): SEHNR, FQNEAQ (reference sequence). In nucleotides, the CDR3 is TGTGCCAGCAGCTTAGAGGCGGGGTTTCCCTACGAGCAGTACTTC. Translating gives CASSLEAGFPYEQYF.

V usage is TRBV11-3 and J usage is TRBJ2-5, with TRBD2 as a possible D gene (6 bases). The CDR3 sequence is 15 residues long. Germline loops: CDR1 SGHNT, CDR2 YENEEA. V lost 2 bases, J lost 5 bases, and 15 bases lay in between. The CDR3 bases are TGTGCCAGCAGCTTAAGGGCGGGGAGTTTGGAGACCCAGTACTTC. Protein product: CASSLRAGSLETQYF.

The chain employs TRBV20-1 and TRBJ1-5, with D unresolved. Germline loops: CDR1 DFQATT, CDR2 SNEGSKA (reference sequence). The V end was cut by 5 bases, the J end by 2 bases, with 4 bases between. CDR3 length equals 11 residues. The CDR3 sequence: CSAVGNQPQHF. Here the CDR3 DNA reads TGCAGTGCTGTCGGCAATCAGCCCCAGCATTTT.

The genes are TRBV28 and TRBJ1-2; no clear D. Trimming cost V 5 bases and J 6 bases, with 16 bases left between them. This CDR3 spans 14 amino acids. CDR1 is MDHEN, CDR2 SYDVKM, per germline. CDR3 sequence (DNA): TGTGCCAGCAGTCCCCTTAGGGTGAGGAATGGCTACACCTTC. It is translated as CASSPLRVRNGYTF.

A remark on this clonotype: A read error may account for a junction end that differs from germline. This sequence joins TRBV19 and TRBJ1-5; D unclear. This CDR3 has 13 residues. Germline lookup yields CDR1 LNHDA and CDR2 SQIVND (reference sequence). CDR3 nucleotide sequence: TGTGCCAGTAACGGGATTAGCAACCAGCCCCAGCATTTT. It specifies CASNGISNQPQHF.

Comment on this clonotype: One end of the junction fails to match germline, which may point to a read error. This chain links TRBV10-3 with TRBJ2-3; the D call may be TRBD1 or TRBD2 (6 bases each). CDR3 length: 19 residues. Germline V gene sequence: CDR1 ENHRY, CDR2 SYGVKD. Written as DNA, the CDR3 is TGTGCCACCAGTGGAGAGGGTTCGGGGGCCAAGAGGAAGGCAGATACGCAGTATTTT. Its protein is CATSGEGSGAKRKADTQYF.

This clonotype showed up just a few times. The V call is TRBV18, the J call TRBJ2-3, with a tentative D call TRBD1 (7 bases). The CDR3 is made up of 16 amino acids. Germline CDR1 is KGHSH and CDR2 is LQKENI. Trimming took 5 bases from V and 3 from J, leaving 18 bases between them. The CDR3 DNA reads TGTGCCAGCTCAGAAACGAGGCAGGGGGGAACAGATACGCAGTATTTT. It yields the protein CASSETRQGGTDTQYF. Based on the CDR3 plus reference TRBV18 and TRBJ2-3, the full variable domain is NAGVMQNPRHLVRRRGQEARLRCSPMKGHSHVYWYRQLPEEGLKFMVYLQKENIIDESGMPKERFSAEFPKEGPSILRIQQVVRGDSAAYFCASSETRQGGTDTQYFGPGTRLTVL.

V gene TRBV7-2 combines with J gene TRBJ1-2; D may be TRBD1 (6 bases). The CDR3 contains 14 residues. CDR1 SGHTA and CDR2 FQGNSA come from the germline V gene. Trimming took off 1 base at V and 8 bases at J, with 14 bases between the two ends. The CDR3 DNA is TGTGCCAGCAGCTTAGTCAGGGGAGGTGGGGGCTACACCTTC. Its translation: CASSLVRGGGGYTF. Drawing the rest from reference TRBV7-2 and TRBJ1-2, the complete variable domain is GAGVSQSPSNKVTEKGKDVELRCDPISGHTALYWYRQSLGQGLEFLIYFQGNSAPDKSGLPSDRFSAERTGGSVSTLTIQRTQQEDSAVYLCASSLVRGGGGYTFGSGTRLTVV.

The chain joins TRBV7-2 to TRBJ2-5; 12 positions agree with TRBD2. Germline V gives CDR1 SGHTA, CDR2 FQGNSA. The ends lost 2 bases at V and 5 bases at J; junction bases unmatched: 6. This CDR3 region has 16 residues. Here the CDR3 reads CASSLLAGGPAETQYF. The CDR3 nucleotides are TGTGCCAGCAGCTTACTAGCGGGGGGGCCTGCGGAGACCCAGTACTTC.

The chain combines TRBV11-2 with TRBJ1-1, with TRBD1 matching over 8 bases. The V segment lost 5 bases and the J segment 6 bases; nucleotides outside the gene matches: 8. Germline CDR1 and CDR2: SGHAT and FQNNGV. The CDR3 has 14 residues. CDR3 loop: CASSTGTGHAEAFF. The CDR3 DNA follows: TGTGCCAGCAGCACCGGGACAGGACACGCTGAAGCTTTCTTT.

The chain uses TRBV7-2 and TRBJ2-1; perhaps TRBD2 as D (6 bases). V was clipped by 4 bases and J by 6 bases, with 22 bases between them. The germline V gene encodes CDR1 SGHTA and CDR2 FQGNSA. This CDR3 is built from 17 residues. In DNA form, the CDR3 reads TGTGCCAGCAGCTCCCTATGGGCGGACGGAGGGCGCAATGAGCAGTTCTTC. It is translated as CASSSLWADGGRNEQFF.